A selection of T cell receptor beta chains follows, all from one sample in a study of CD8 T cells in ankylosing spondylitis. TCRdb passed the 5' RACE reads through MiXCR, listing each CDR3 protein once. The profile shows under 250,000 distinct CDR3 sequences, about 7.3% of them singletons. The sequenced material came from blood, either unsorted or a sorted T cell fraction (not recorded which). These receptors all stem from a male donor with ankylosing spondylitis. Each CDR3 is given with its conserved first and last residue. A D gene is named only where the DNA matches it firmly. Clone size is not always given. Where it is, it says once, few, many or a class for expanded clones.

TRBV3-1	TRBD1	many	TRBJ1-2	CASSAPGTGAFGYTF	TGTGCCAGCAGCGCCCCCGGGACAGGGGCCTTTGGCTACACCTTC
TRBV13	NA	NA	TRBJ2-3	CASSPSTVTDTQYF	TGTGCCAGCAGCCCGTCGACCGTCACAGATACGCAGTATTTT
TRBV7-9	TRBD2	many	TRBJ2-7	CASSFSGGVITYEQYF	TGTGCCAGCAGCTTTAGCGGGGGAGTTATTACCTACGAGCAGTACTTC
TRBV6-1	TRBD2	few	TRBJ2-3	CASSIGTSDTDTQYF	TGTGCCAGCAGTATTGGGACTAGCGACACAGATACGCAGTATTTT
TRBV20-1	NA	many	TRBJ1-2	CSASVGYTF	TGCAGTGCTAGCGTTGGCTACACCTTC
TRBV14	NA	many	TRBJ2-7	CASSQWRRSYEQYF	TGTGCCAGCAGCCAATGGCGGAGGTCCTACGAGCAGTACTTC
TRBV27	NA	many	TRBJ2-7	CASSTLQGTHEQYF	TGTGCCAGCAGTACCTTACAGGGAACCCACGAGCAGTACTTC
TRBV11-2	NA	few	TRBJ2-7	CASSLDKYRTYEQYF	TGTGCCAGCAGCTTAGATAAATATAGGACCTACGAGCAGTACTTC
TRBV5-6	NA	few	TRBJ1-2	CASSLGITNYGYTF	TGTGCCAGCAGCCTAGGGATAACTAACTATGGCTACACCTTC
TRBV7-9	NA	many	TRBJ2-5	CASSRDSIQETQYF	TGTGCCAGCAGCCGGGACTCCATTCAAGAGACCCAGTACTTC
TRBV20-1	TRBD1	NA	TRBJ1-5	CSAKTDRAIGGQPQHF	TGCAGTGCCAAGACGGACAGGGCAATAGGTGGTCAGCCCCAGCATTTT
TRBV4-3	NA	many	TRBJ2-1	CASSQDRRQGRGNEQFF	TGCGCCAGCAGCCAAGATCGTCGGCAGGGGCGAGGGAATGAGCAGTTCTTC
TRBV4-3	NA	NA	TRBJ1-1	CASSRGARNRNEAFF	TGCGCCAGCAGCCGAGGGGCGAGAAACAGGAATGAAGCTTTCTTT
TRBV6-5	NA	NA	TRBJ2-7	CASSYSAGSRSYEQYF	TGTGCCAGCAGTTACTCGGCCGGCAGTCGCTCCTACGAGCAGTACTTC
TRBV3-1	TRBD2	NA	TRBJ2-7	CASSPGGSGRYEQYF	TGTGCCAGCAGCCCCGGCGGTAGCGGGAGGTACGAGCAGTACTTC
TRBV28	NA	many	TRBJ1-5	CASSFTGRNQPQHF	TGTGCCAGCAGTTTTACAGGGAGGAATCAGCCCCAGCATTTT
TRBV7-9	NA	many	TRBJ2-3	CASSYGNTDTQYF	TGTGCCAGCAGCTACGGGAACACAGATACGCAGTATTTT
TRBV20-1	TRBD2	NA	TRBJ2-1	CSSSGALIWNNEQFF	TGCAGTAGTAGCGGGGCACTGATTTGGAACAATGAGCAGTTCTTC
TRBV21-1	NA	many	TRBJ1-2	CASSHDTGNPNYGYTF	TGTGCCAGCAGCCATGACACGGGAAACCCTAACTATGGCTACACCTTC
TRBV7-9	TRBD1	few	TRBJ2-1	CASRINRGSSYNEQFF	TGTGCCAGCAGAATTAACAGGGGAAGCTCCTACAATGAGCAGTTCTTC
TRBV7-2	NA	few	TRBJ1-1	CASSLGVRETEAFF	TGTGCCAGCAGCTTAGGTGTCAGGGAAACTGAAGCTTTCTTT
TRBV10-3	NA	many	TRBJ1-1	CAIREAGGMNTEAFF	TGTGCCATCAGAGAGGCAGGTGGTATGAACACTGAAGCTTTCTTT
TRBV27	NA	NA	TRBJ1-1	CASSFSLGTPGKWNTEAFF	TGTGCCAGCAGTTTTTCGCTCGGGACTCCGGGTAAATGGAACACTGAAGCTTTCTTT
TRBV6-1	NA	NA	TRBJ1-1	CAGRELMNTEAFF	TGTGCCGGCAGGGAACTTATGAACACTGAAGCTTTCTTT
TRBV7-9	TRBD2	few	TRBJ2-1	CASSLEGRTSGELEFF	TGTGCCAGCAGCTTAGAAGGAAGGACTAGCGGGGAGTTGGAGTTCTTC
TRBV27	NA	many	TRBJ2-2	CASSLGAFGNTGELFF	TGTGCCAGCAGTTTGGGGGCTTTCGGGAACACCGGGGAGCTGTTTTTT
TRBV6-6	TRBD1	many	TRBJ1-1	CASSFDRGTEAFF	TGTGCCAGCAGTTTTGACAGGGGGACTGAAGCTTTCTTT
TRBV9	NA	many	TRBJ2-1	CASSVGGGAGREQFF	TGTGCCAGCAGCGTAGGGGGTGGGGCAGGGCGGGAGCAGTTCTTC
TRBV12-3/TRBV12-4	TRBD1	many	TRBJ1-2	CASLGQGINYTF	TGTGCCAGCCTAGGACAGGGGATAAACTACACCTTC
TRBV7-6	NA	NA	TRBJ2-1	CASSYGPNEQFF	TGTGCCAGCAGCTATGGACCAAATGAGCAGTTCTTC
TRBV6-2/TRBV6-3	NA	many	TRBJ1-2	CASSYQIIDWANYGYTF	TGTGCCAGCAGTTACCAGATCATCGACTGGGCTAACTATGGCTACACCTTC
TRBV4-1	NA	few	TRBJ2-3	CASSQVIGGDTQYF	TGCGCCAGCAGCCAAGTCATAGGGGGGGATACGCAGTATTTT
TRBV4-3	NA	many	TRBJ2-5	CASSQRGILVETQYF	TGCGCCAGCAGCCAAAGGGGGATACTGGTCGAGACCCAGTACTTC
TRBV6-1	TRBD2	many	TRBJ2-2	CASSPGLAGPNTGELFF	TGTGCCAGCAGTCCGGGACTAGCGGGACCGAACACCGGGGAGCTGTTTTTT
TRBV4-2	NA	NA	TRBJ2-7	CASSQALRDYEQYF	TGTGCCAGCAGCCAAGCTCTCCGGGACTACGAGCAGTACTTC
TRBV20-1	NA	many	TRBJ2-1	CSGLVEINEQFF	TGCAGTGGCCTAGTCGAAATAAATGAGCAGTTCTTC
TRBV6-1	NA	many	TRBJ2-7	CASSSQLKSSYEQYF	TGTGCCAGCAGCTCACAATTAAAGAGCTCCTACGAGCAGTACTTC
TRBV11-1	NA	NA	TRBJ1-4	CASSIKDGRFTTNEKLFF	TGTGCCAGCAGCATCAAGGACGGCAGATTCACAACTAATGAAAAACTGTTTTTT
TRBV4-2	TRBD1	many	TRBJ2-7	CASSQVGTGQYEQYF	TGTGCCAGCAGCCAAGTGGGGACAGGGCAGTACGAGCAGTACTTC
TRBV10-3	NA	many	TRBJ2-5	CAISEGNRLNTETQYF	TGTGCCATCAGTGAAGGGAACCGCCTCAATACGGAGACCCAGTACTTC
TRBV27	TRBD2	many	TRBJ2-1	CASSPWAGGYNEQFF	TGTGCCAGCAGTCCTTGGGCGGGGGGCTACAATGAGCAGTTCTTC
TRBV6-5	NA	many	TRBJ1-5	CASSYIGGGQPQHF	TGTGCCAGCAGTTACATAGGGGGTGGTCAGCCCCAGCATTTT
TRBV5-1	NA	many	TRBJ2-1	CASSSNGEQFF	TGCGCCAGCTCATCGAATGGTGAGCAGTTCTTC
TRBV28	TRBD1	many	TRBJ2-7	CASSPGTGVREQYF	TGTGCCAGCAGTCCAGGGACAGGGGTGCGGGAGCAGTACTTC
TRBV20-1	NA	NA	TRBJ2-3	CSARDLGGGRYTQYF	TGCAGTGCTAGAGATCTTGGGGGGGGCCGATATACGCAGTATTTT
TRBV6-6	NA	few	TRBJ1-2	CASRLTGSTMHGYTF	TGTGCCAGCAGACTCACCGGGTCAACGATGCACGGCTACACCTTC
TRBV6-2/TRBV6-3	NA	few	TRBJ2-7	CASSYVGGTYEQYF	TGTGCCAGCAGTTACGTCGGGGGAACCTACGAGCAGTACTTC
TRBV7-8	TRBD2	many	TRBJ2-1	CASSPRGVDEQFF	TGTGCCAGCAGCCCGCGGGGGGTGGATGAGCAGTTCTTC
TRBV5-5	NA	NA	TRBJ2-7	CASSPGELGYAQYF	TGTGCCAGCAGCCCCGGAGAGCTTGGCTACGCGCAGTACTTC
TRBV6-5	TRBD1	many	TRBJ1-4	CASSYRDSRNEKLFF	TGTGCCAGCAGTTACCGGGACAGCCGTAATGAAAAACTGTTTTTT
TRBV6-5	TRBD1	many	TRBJ1-5	CASRYRGDQPQHF	TGTGCCAGCAGGTACAGGGGAGATCAGCCCCAGCATTTT
TRBV5-1	NA	many	TRBJ2-7	CASRPLKQGFIYEQYF	TGCGCCAGCAGACCTCTTAAACAGGGATTCATCTACGAGCAGTACTTC
TRBV9	NA	many	TRBJ1-1	CASSPPLGVKNTEAFF	TGTGCCAGCAGCCCCCCTTTGGGGGTGAAGAACACTGAAGCTTTCTTT